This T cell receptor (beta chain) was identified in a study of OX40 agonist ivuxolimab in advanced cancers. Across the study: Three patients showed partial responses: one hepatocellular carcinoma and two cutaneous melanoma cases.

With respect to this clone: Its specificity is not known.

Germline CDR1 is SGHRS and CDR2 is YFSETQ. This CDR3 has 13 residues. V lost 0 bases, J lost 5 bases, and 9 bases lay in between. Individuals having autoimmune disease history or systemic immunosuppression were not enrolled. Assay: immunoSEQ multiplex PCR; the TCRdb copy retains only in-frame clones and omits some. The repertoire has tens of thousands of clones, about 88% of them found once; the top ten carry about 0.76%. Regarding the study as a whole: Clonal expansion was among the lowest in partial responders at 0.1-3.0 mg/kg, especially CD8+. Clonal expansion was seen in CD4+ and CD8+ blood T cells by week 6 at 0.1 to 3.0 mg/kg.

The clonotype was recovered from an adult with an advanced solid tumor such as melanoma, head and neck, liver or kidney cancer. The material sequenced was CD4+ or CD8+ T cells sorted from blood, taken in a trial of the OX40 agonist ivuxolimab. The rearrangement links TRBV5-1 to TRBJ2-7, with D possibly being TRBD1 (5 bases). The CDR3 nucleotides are TGCGCCAGCAGCTTGGATCAGGGTAACGAGCAGTACTTC. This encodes CASSLDQGNEQYF.